This passage covers 30 T cell receptor beta chains from one sample sequenced in a study of OX40 agonist ivuxolimab in advanced cancers. Only in-frame clones appear in the TCRdb table, and some are missing; sequencing was by immunoSEQ multiplex PCR. The sample shows 85,000 to 100,000 clones, about 90% of them seen only once. Sequencing used CD4+ or CD8+ T cells sorted from blood, obtained in a trial of the OX40 agonist ivuxolimab. Receptors were obtained from an adult with an advanced solid tumor such as melanoma, head and neck, liver or kidney cancer.

V usage is TRBV7-2 and J usage is TRBJ1-1; no definite D call. Germline-derived CDR1 and CDR2 are SGHTA and FQGNSA. The CDR3 totals 14 residues. The V and J ends lost 1 base and 2 bases respectively, with 8 bases between them. The CDR3 nucleotides read TGTGCCAGCAGCTTAGGGCCGCATAACACTGAAGCTTTCTTT. It encodes CASSLGPHNTEAFF.

The chain carries TRBV5-5 and TRBJ2-5; D is possibly TRBD1 (6 bases). The germline V and J ends were trimmed by 0 bases and 3 bases, with 12 bases remaining between them. CDR1 and CDR2 from the germline V gene are SGHKS and YYEKEE (reference sequence). CDR3 length equals 15 residues. Written as DNA, the CDR3 is TGTGCCAGCAGCTTGGCAGGGGTTCGGGAAGAGACCCAGTACTTC. Protein sequence: CASSLAGVREETQYF.

CDR3 in DNA: TGTGCCACTCAGAACAGGGGAGGTCAGCCCCAGCATTTT. Encoded protein: CATQNRGGQPQHF. The gene calls are TRBV6-6 and TRBJ1-5, with 7 positions matching TRBD1. V lost 10 bases and J lost 6; bases outside the gene matches: 9. CDR3 size: 13 residues. Germline V gene lookup returns CDR1 MNHNY and CDR2 SVGAGI (reference sequence).

The V and J genes are TRBV5-1 and TRBJ2-7; D is unclear. The V gene lost 6 bases and the J gene lost 3 bases, with 22 bases spanning the gap. The CDR3 length is 16 residues. The V gene's germline CDR1 is SGHRS and CDR2 YFSETQ. The CDR3 DNA follows: TGCGCCAGCAACAACGATTTTCCTAACCAAGGCTACGAGCAGTACTTC. Translated: CASNNDFPNQGYEQYF.

The chain couples TRBV27 to TRBJ2-3; 10 nucleotides line up with TRBD2. CDR3 length: 15 amino acids. Per the germline V gene, CDR1 is MNHEY and CDR2 is SMNVEV (reference sequence). Trimming took 4 bases from V and 3 from J; bases not matched to a gene: 4. CDR3 coding DNA: TGTGCCAGCAGTTCGCCAGCGGGGGGGACAGATACGCAGTATTTT. This sequence encodes CASSSPAGGTDTQYF.

The chain links TRBV7-9 to TRBJ1-1, with 7 bases fitting TRBD1. The CDR3 is 15 residues long. The germline V gene encodes CDR1 SEHNR and CDR2 FQNEAQ (reference sequence). Losses at the gene ends were 5 bases for V and 3 bases for J; bases not matched to a gene: 9. The CDR3 DNA sequence: TGTGCCAGCAGCCTGACAGGGACTGCAGACACTGAAGCTTTCTTT. Its translation: CASSLTGTADTEAFF.

CDR3 bases: TGTGCCAGCAGTTTCGGGGGAAATCAGCCCCAGCATTTT. This gives the protein CASSFGGNQPQHF. The chain has TRBV27 and TRBJ1-5; D perhaps matches TRBD1 (5 bases). The length of the CDR3 is 13 residues. Trimming removed 3 bases at V and 4 bases at J, with 7 bases between. CDR1 is MNHEY, CDR2 SMNVEV, per germline (reference sequence).

This clone occurred once. This rearrangement joins TRBV9 to TRBJ1-2; no clear D gene. CDR3 size: 16 residues. V lost 0 bases and J 3 bases, leaving 15 bases between the germline ends. Germline values: CDR1 SGDLS, CDR2 YYNGEE. The CDR3 is CASSVVPREVHYGYTF. The CDR3 coding sequence is TGTGCCAGCAGCGTAGTTCCAAGAGAGGTACACTATGGCTACACCTTC. Full variable domain (outside the CDR3, taken from reference TRBV9 and TRBJ1-2): DSGVTQTPKHLITATGQRVTLRCSPRSGDLSVYWYQQSLDQGLQFLIQYYNGEERAKGNILERFSAQQFPDLHSELNLSSLELGDSALYFCASSVVPREVHYGYTFGSGTRLTVV.

The chain carries TRBV30 and TRBJ1-1, with D possibly being TRBD1 (5 bases). With 0 bases removed from V and 3 bases from J, the gap between germline ends came to 8 bases. Germline V gene lookup returns CDR1 GTSNPN and CDR2 SVGIG (reference sequence). CDR3 length equals 13 residues. CDR3: CAWSVLRDTEAFF. As DNA, the CDR3 is TGTGCCTGGAGTGTACTCAGGGACACTGAAGCTTTCTTT.

This chain connects TRBV15 to TRBJ1-5; unclear D gene. Trimming removed 0 bases from V and 4 bases from J, with 7 bases in between. The CDR3 runs 14 residues. In germline, CDR1 is LNHNV, CDR2 YYDKDF (reference sequence). CDR3 sequence reads: CATSRDRWNQPQHF. In nucleotides, the CDR3 is TGTGCCACCAGCAGAGACAGGTGGAATCAGCCCCAGCATTTT.

The chain is built from TRBV12-5 and TRBJ1-2, with 7 positions matching TRBD1. Germline CDR1 LGHNT, CDR2 FRNRAP. With 6 bases clipped from V and 1 base from J, the junction kept 5 bases outside the gene matches. CDR3 length equals 14 residues. CDR3 coding DNA: TGTGCTAGTGGCCTGACAGGGCATAACTATGGCTACACCTTC. Protein: CASGLTGHNYGYTF.

The chain links TRBV9 to TRBJ2-5; a possible D gene is TRBD2 (7 bases). The germline V gene has CDR1 SGDLS and CDR2 YYNGEE. Trimming stripped 0 bases from V and 3 bases from J, with 12 bases between. CDR3 length: 15 residues. CDR3 region: CASSVEAGAKETQYF. The CDR3 region has the DNA TGTGCCAGCAGCGTAGAGGCGGGGGCCAAAGAGACCCAGTACTTC.

The V gene is TRBV7-8, the J gene TRBJ2-1; tentatively, D is TRBD1 or TRBD2 (5 bases each). Germline V gives CDR1 SGHVS, CDR2 FQNEAQ. This CDR3 spans 12 amino acids. V lost 1 base, J lost 10 bases, and 8 bases lay in between. The CDR3 sequence: CASSLGWDEQFF. CDR3 in DNA: TGTGCCAGCAGCTTAGGCTGGGACGAGCAGTTCTTC.

The CDR3 is CASSLFNEQFF. The CDR3 DNA is TGTGCCAGCAGCTTATTTAATGAGCAGTTCTTC. The chain recombines TRBV7-9 with TRBJ2-1; D unresolved. The germline V gene encodes CDR1 SEHNR and CDR2 FQNEAQ (reference sequence). The germline V and J ends were trimmed by 2 bases and 7 bases, with 3 bases remaining between them. The CDR3 totals 11 residues.

The chain carries TRBV7-9 and TRBJ2-7; D is unresolved. Germline CDR1 and CDR2: SEHNR and FQNEAQ (reference sequence). The CDR3 has 15 amino acids. With 7 bases removed from V and 4 bases from J, the gap between germline ends came to 20 bases. CDR3 DNA: TGTGCCAGCAAAGGTAGTCCGAAGGAAGCGTACGAGCAGTACTTC. Its translation: CASKGSPKEAYEQYF. Supplemented by reference TRBV7-9 and TRBJ2-7, the full variable domain reads DTGVSQNPRHKITKRGQNVTFRCDPISEHNRLYWYRQTLGQGPEFLTYFQNEAQLEKSRLLSDRFSAERPKGSFSTLEIQRTEQGDSAMYLCASKGSPKEAYEQYFGPGTRLTVT.

CDR3 region: CASSLTGVHNSPLHF. The CDR3 region has the DNA TGCGCCAGCAGCTTGACAGGGGTCCATAATTCACCCCTCCACTTT. The V call is TRBV5-1, the J call TRBJ1-6; 7 bases fit TRBD1. The CDR3 consists of 15 residues. V lost 1 base, J lost 5 bases, and 3 bases stayed unmatched. The germline CDR1 and CDR2 sequences are SGHRS and YFSETQ.

The V gene is TRBV5-6, the J gene TRBJ2-4; D gene ambiguous. Trimming took off 0 bases at V and 0 bases at J, with 4 bases between the two ends. The CDR3 totals 14 residues. Germline CDR1 and CDR2: SGHDT and YYEEEE. CDR3 residues: CASSLGEAKNIQYF. The CDR3 DNA reads TGTGCCAGCAGCTTGGGAGAAGCCAAAAACATTCAGTACTTC.

For this clone: At the DNA level, this CDR3 is encoded by other sequences in the same sample as well. The V gene is TRBV6-5, the J gene TRBJ1-1; D gene unclear. There are 14 residues in the CDR3. The ends were cut back, 0 bases at V and 3 bases at J, with 8 bases in the middle. Germline-derived CDR1 and CDR2 are MNHEY and SVGAGI. This CDR3 reads CASSYSKGDTEAFF. The CDR3 bases are TGTGCCAGCAGTTACTCAAAGGGTGACACTGAAGCTTTCTTT.

The gene calls are TRBV25-1 and TRBJ2-2, with 11 bases aligning to TRBD2. With V trimmed by 6 bases and J by 6 bases, 3 bases remained unmatched. Germline V lookup: CDR1 MGHDK, CDR2 SYGVNS. The CDR3 covers 14 residues. CDR3 residues: CASRTSGESGELFF. The CDR3 bases are TGTGCCAGCAGGACTAGCGGGGAATCCGGGGAGCTGTTTTTT. The entire variable domain, with the rest obtained from reference TRBV25-1 and TRBJ2-2, is as follows: EADIYQTPRYLVIGTGKKITLECSQTMGHDKMYWYQQDPGMELHLIHYSYGVNSTEKGDLSSESTVSRIRTEHFPLTLESARPSHTSQYLCASRTSGESGELFFGEGSRLTVL.

The V gene is TRBV25-1, the J gene TRBJ2-1; 8 bases align to TRBD2. V shed 5 bases, J shed 1 base, and the junction held 7 bases outside the gene matches. Germline V gives CDR1 MGHDK, CDR2 SYGVNS. The CDR3 extends over 16 amino acids. This chain's CDR3 is CASSHRGGSSYNEQFF. CDR3 bases: TGTGCCAGCAGTCACCGGGGGGGGTCTTCCTACAATGAGCAGTTCTTC.

In DNA form, the CDR3 reads TGCGCCAGCAGCGTGGGACAGGCGGGGGAGACCCAGTACTTC. It yields the protein CASSVGQAGETQYF. The chain joins TRBV5-1 to TRBJ2-5; TRBD1 agrees at 8 bases. The germline CDR1 and CDR2 sequences are SGHRS and YFSETQ. V trimming: 4 bases; J trimming: 5 bases; junction bases outside the gene matches: 7. The CDR3 consists of 14 residues.

V and J are TRBV5-1 and TRBJ2-5; weak D call: TRBD2 (5 bases). Germline CDR1 SGHRS, CDR2 YFSETQ. Trimming left V 0 bases short and J 5 bases short, with 11 bases between. The CDR3 is 14 amino acids. The CDR3, as DNA: TGCGCCAGCAGCTTGGGCCTCGCGGGTGAGACCCAGTACTTC. This encodes CASSLGLAGETQYF.

CDR3 nucleotide sequence: TGTGCCTTCGTTGCGGGGGGGCCGAACGAGCAGTACTTC. Translation gives CAFVAGGPNEQYF. This chain connects TRBV30 to TRBJ2-7; 9 nucleotides align to TRBD2. Losses at the gene ends were 7 bases for V and 5 bases for J; bases not matched to a gene: 9. This CDR3 has 13 residues. Germline CDR1 and CDR2: GTSNPN and SVGIG (reference sequence).

The J gene is TRBJ2-7, the V gene TRBV11-3, with unresolved D. Germline V gene sequence: CDR1 SGHNT, CDR2 YENEEA. CDR3 length equals 14 residues. V gave up 4 bases and J gave up 0 bases, with 10 bases separating them. CDR3 sequence (DNA): TGTGCCAGCAGCTCCACCCAGAGCTCCTACGAGCAGTACTTC. Protein sequence: CASSSTQSSYEQYF.

V usage is TRBV4-1 and J usage is TRBJ2-2; 9 bases map to TRBD1. V gave up 1 base and J gave up 4 bases; unmatched junction bases: 7. The germline CDR1 and CDR2 sequences are MGHRA and YSYEKL. CDR3 size: 17 residues. CDR3 bases: TGCGCCAGCAGCCAAGGATCGGGACAGGGAAGCACCGGGGAGCTGTTTTTT. Its protein product is CASSQGSGQGSTGELFF.

This clone was seen a single time. J is TRBJ2-7 and V is TRBV30; no firm D call. CDR1 and CDR2 (germline): GTSNPN, SVGIG (reference sequence). V gave up 1 base and J gave up 4 bases, with 5 bases separating them. This CDR3 has 11 residues. The CDR3 spells CAWSALYEQYF. CDR3 DNA: TGTGCCTGGAGTGCTCTTTACGAGCAGTACTTC.

The chain links TRBV27 to TRBJ2-2; D unclear. This CDR3 comprises 12 residues. In germline, CDR1 is MNHEY, CDR2 SMNVEV (reference sequence). V was cut by 3 bases and J by 5 bases, with 4 bases left in between. CDR3 sequence reads: CASSLGTGELFF. CDR3 coding DNA: TGTGCCAGCAGTTTGGGTACCGGGGAGCTGTTTTTT.

The chain has TRBV4-3 and TRBJ2-7; D call uncertain. V gave up 0 bases and J gave up 2 bases, with 11 bases separating them. The CDR3 has 15 amino acids. CDR1 is LGHNA, CDR2 YSLEER, per germline. The CDR3 bases are TGCGCCAGCAGCCAAGAAAGTGCCAGACCCTACGAGCAGTACTTC. This encodes CASSQESARPYEQYF.

The chain combines TRBV19 with TRBJ2-3, with D maybe TRBD2 (6 bases). Germline V gene sequence: CDR1 LNHDA, CDR2 SQIVND (reference sequence). V gave up 7 bases and J gave up 2 bases, with 22 bases separating them. This CDR3 has 17 amino acids. The CDR3 is CASTHEAWTGVTDTQYF. The CDR3, as DNA: TGTGCCAGTACCCATGAGGCGTGGACGGGGGTCACAGATACGCAGTATTTT.

V gene TRBV7-3 combines with J gene TRBJ2-5, with TRBD1 matching over 11 bases. CDR1 and CDR2 from the germline V gene are SGHTA and FQGTGA. The CDR3 contains 16 residues. V dropped 5 bases and J dropped 4; count of bases not matched to a gene: 9. The chain's CDR3 is CASSHTGTGGRETQYF. CDR3 in DNA: TGTGCCAGCAGCCACACCGGGACAGGGGGTCGAGAGACCCAGTACTTC. Looking up the rest from reference TRBV7-3 and TRBJ2-5 gives the full variable domain: GAGVSQTPSNKVTEKGKYVELRCDPISGHTALYWYRQSLGQGPEFLIYFQGTGAADDSGLPNDRFFAVRPEGSVSTLKIQRTERGDSAVYLCASSHTGTGGRETQYFGPGTRLLVL.